This T cell receptor (beta chain) appears in the sequencing data of a study of spatial heterogeneity in lung cancer. The wider study: A consistent excess of beta-chain over alpha-chain sequences was detected.

Indicated time point: sample taken at primary tumor resection. Whole RNA obtained from tumor, nontumor lung or frozen PBMC underwent sequencing without sorting. The donor group consisted of approximately 77 patients who had untreated, early-stage non-small cell lung cancer. In this sample, this clonotype turned up many times. V was pared by 4 bases and J by 2 bases, with 12 bases between. The CDR3 is 15 residues long. In the library, each TCR cDNA molecule bore its own unique molecular identifier. MiXCR, run by TCRdb on the 5' RACE reads, gives a single entry per CDR3 protein. The data contain about 45,000 distinct CDR3 sequences, approximately 12% of them seen just once; the ten biggest clones take up approximately 42%.

The chain has TRBV12-3 or TRBV12-4 and TRBJ1-5; maybe TRBD1 (5 bases). The sample in question was PBMCs, obtained at surgery. The receptor comes from a female donor with early-stage non-small cell lung cancer. The CDR3 DNA reads TGTGCCAGCAGTTCTGGACTAGGGGGCAATCAGCCCCAGCATTTT. Protein: CASSSGLGGNQPQHF.